Sequencing of this T cell receptor (beta chain) was carried out in a study of blood T cells in healthy people across ages. Findings and caveats of the study: Roughly linear age-related decline in beta diversity appeared, significant by age 40. Diversity of TCR beta correlated strongly with naive T cell percentage. Relative to aged donors, long-lived donors carried more naive CD4+ cells and displayed higher diversity.

Concerning this clonotype itself: Its matching antigen is unknown.

Collection of ten milliliters of peripheral blood was performed for each donor. The CDR3 runs 14 residues. After removal of 2 bases from V and 4 bases from J, the junction contained 3 bases not matched to a gene. The germline gives CDR1 LGHDT, CDR2 YNNKEL (reference sequence). A J-beta primer mix and a sample-barcoded 5' primer were used in a second PCR of about 7 to 12 cycles. MiXCR, run by TCRdb on the 5' RACE reads, gives a single entry per CDR3 protein. The sample shows about 1.4 million distinct CDR3 sequences, approximately 59% of them seen only once. The J gene is TRBJ2-5, the V gene TRBV3-1; TRBD1 aligns across 8 bases. The sample consisted of blood. The source is a man aged 18-30 years in good health. The CDR3 region has the DNA TGTGCCAGCAGCCAAAGGACAGGGTTAGAGACCCAGTACTTC. This translates into CASSQRTGLETQYF.